The entry below describes one T cell receptor (beta chain). As yet, its antigen is unknown. Germline V gives CDR1 LGHNA, CDR2 YSLEER. This CDR3 contains 18 residues. Trimming removed 0 bases from V and 0 bases from J, with 15 bases in between. The protocol was immunoSEQ multiplex PCR, while the TCRdb copy is restricted to in-frame clones and leaves out a portion. Of around 67,000 clones in the sample, more than 70% were seen once. The data were taken from a study of OX40 agonist ivuxolimab in advanced cancers. Overall study results and limits: Antigen specificity was not determined for the expanded peripheral T cells. At 0.1 to 3.0 mg/kg and by week 6, clonal expansion occurred in CD4+ and CD8+ blood T cells.

This chain links TRBV4-3 with TRBJ1-3, with a weak D call TRBD1 (5 bases). This TCR was sampled from an adult with an advanced solid tumor such as melanoma, head and neck, liver or kidney cancer. The sequenced sample was CD4+ or CD8+ T cells sorted from blood, obtained in a trial of the OX40 agonist ivuxolimab. The CDR3, as DNA: TGCGCCAGCAGCCAAGATGGGACCTCGGTAGACTCTGGAAACACCATATATTTT. Amino acid sequence: CASSQDGTSVDSGNTIYF.